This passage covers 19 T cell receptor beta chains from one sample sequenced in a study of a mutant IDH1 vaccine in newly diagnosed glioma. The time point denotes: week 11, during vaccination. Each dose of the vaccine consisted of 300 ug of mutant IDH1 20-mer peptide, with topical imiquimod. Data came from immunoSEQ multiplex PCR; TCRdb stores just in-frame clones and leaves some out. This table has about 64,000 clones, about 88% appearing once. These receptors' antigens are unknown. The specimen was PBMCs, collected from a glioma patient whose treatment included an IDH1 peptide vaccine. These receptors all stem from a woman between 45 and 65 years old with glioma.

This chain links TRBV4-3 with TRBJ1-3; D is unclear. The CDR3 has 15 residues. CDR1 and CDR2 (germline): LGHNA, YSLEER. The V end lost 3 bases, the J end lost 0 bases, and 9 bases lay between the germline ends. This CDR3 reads CASSQGRTSGNTIYF. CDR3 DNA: TGCGCCAGCAGCCAGGGGAGGACCTCTGGAAACACCATATATTTT.

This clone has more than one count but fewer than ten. The DNA for the CDR3 is TGTGCCAGCAGCGAGGGGAGTTTGAACACTGAAGCTTTCTTT. Translation gives CASSEGSLNTEAFF. The chain combines TRBV9 with TRBJ1-1, with D tentatively TRBD1 (5 bases). With 3 bases removed from V and 0 bases from J, the gap between germline ends came to 9 bases. This CDR3 spans 14 amino acids. The germline V gene has CDR1 SGDLS and CDR2 YYNGEE.

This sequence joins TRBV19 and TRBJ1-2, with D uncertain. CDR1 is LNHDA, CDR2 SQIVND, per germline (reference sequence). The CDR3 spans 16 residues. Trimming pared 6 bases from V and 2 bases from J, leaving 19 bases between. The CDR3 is CASSTSMGSLNYGYTF. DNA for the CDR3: TGTGCCAGTAGCACCTCTATGGGGAGTCTAAACTATGGCTACACCTTC.

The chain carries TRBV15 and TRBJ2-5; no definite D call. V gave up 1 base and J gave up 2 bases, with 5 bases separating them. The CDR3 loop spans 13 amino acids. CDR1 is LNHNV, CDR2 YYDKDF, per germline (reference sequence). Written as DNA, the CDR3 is TGTGCCACCAGCAGAGCCCCGCAAGAGACCCAGTACTTC. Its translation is CATSRAPQETQYF.

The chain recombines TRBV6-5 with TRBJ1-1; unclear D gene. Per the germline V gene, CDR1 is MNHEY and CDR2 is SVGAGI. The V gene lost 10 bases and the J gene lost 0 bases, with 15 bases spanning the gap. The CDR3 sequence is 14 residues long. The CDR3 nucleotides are TGTGCCACCGCCACCCGACTGCTGAACACTGAAGCTTTCTTT. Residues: CATATRLLNTEAFF.

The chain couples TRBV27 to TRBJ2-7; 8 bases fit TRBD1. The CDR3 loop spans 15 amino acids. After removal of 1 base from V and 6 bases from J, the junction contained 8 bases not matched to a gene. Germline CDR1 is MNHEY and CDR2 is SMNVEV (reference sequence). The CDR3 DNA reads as TGTGCCAGCAGTTTATTTCCAGGGGGCGCGTCCGAGCAGTACTTC. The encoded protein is CASSLFPGGASEQYF.

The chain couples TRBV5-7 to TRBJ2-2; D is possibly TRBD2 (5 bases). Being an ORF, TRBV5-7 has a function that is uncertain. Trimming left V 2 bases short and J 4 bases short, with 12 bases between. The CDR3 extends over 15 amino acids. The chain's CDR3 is CASSFSGLCTGELFF. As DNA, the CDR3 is TGTGCCAGCAGCTTTTCGGGATTATGCACCGGGGAGCTGTTTTTT.

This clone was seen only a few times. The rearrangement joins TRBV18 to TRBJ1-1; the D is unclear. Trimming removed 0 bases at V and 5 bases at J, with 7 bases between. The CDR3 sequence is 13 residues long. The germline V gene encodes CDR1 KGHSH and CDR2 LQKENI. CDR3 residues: CASSPPGWTEAFF. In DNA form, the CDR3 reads TGTGCCAGCTCACCACCGGGGTGGACTGAAGCTTTCTTT.

CDR3 amino acids: CAIRTGVNYGYTF. CDR3 nucleotide sequence: TGTGCCATTCGGACAGGAGTTAACTATGGCTACACCTTC. The rearrangement joins TRBV10-3 to TRBJ1-2, with 7 bases identical to TRBD1. Germline CDR1 and CDR2: ENHRY and SYGVKD. With V trimmed by 9 bases and J by 1 base, 5 bases remained unmatched. The CDR3 runs to 13 residues.

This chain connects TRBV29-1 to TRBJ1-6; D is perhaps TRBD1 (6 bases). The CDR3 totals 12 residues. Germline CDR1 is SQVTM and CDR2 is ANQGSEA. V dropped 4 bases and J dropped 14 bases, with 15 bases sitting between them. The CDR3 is CSVGGIGTSLHF. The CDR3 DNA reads TGCAGCGTTGGTGGGATTGGGACATCCCTCCACTTT.

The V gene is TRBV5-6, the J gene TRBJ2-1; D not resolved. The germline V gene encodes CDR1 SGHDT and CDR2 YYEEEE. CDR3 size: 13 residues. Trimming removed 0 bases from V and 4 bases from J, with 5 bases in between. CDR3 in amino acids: CASSLELYNEQFF. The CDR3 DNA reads TGTGCCAGCAGCTTGGAGTTATACAATGAGCAGTTCTTC. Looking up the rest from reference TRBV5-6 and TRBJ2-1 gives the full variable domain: DAGVTQSPTHLIKTRGQQVTLRCSPKSGHDTVSWYQQALGQGPQFIFQYYEEEERQRGNFPDRFSGHQFPNYSSELNVNALLLGDSALYLCASSLELYNEQFFGPGTRLTVL.

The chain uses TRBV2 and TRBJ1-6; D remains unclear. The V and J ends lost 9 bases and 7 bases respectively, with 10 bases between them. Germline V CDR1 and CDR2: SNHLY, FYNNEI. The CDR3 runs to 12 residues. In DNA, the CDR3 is TGTGCCAGGCGGGCCGCAAATTCACCCCTCCACTTT. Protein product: CARRAANSPLHF.

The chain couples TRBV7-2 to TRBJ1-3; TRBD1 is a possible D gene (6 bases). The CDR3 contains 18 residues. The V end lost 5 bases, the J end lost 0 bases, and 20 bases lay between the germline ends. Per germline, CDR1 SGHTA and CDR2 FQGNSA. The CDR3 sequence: CASSRLPSTGSSGNTIYF. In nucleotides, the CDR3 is TGTGCCAGCAGCCGTCTCCCGTCGACAGGTAGCTCTGGAAACACCATATATTTT. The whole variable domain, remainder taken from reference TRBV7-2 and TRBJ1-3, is GAGVSQSPSNKVTEKGKDVELRCDPISGHTALYWYRQSLGQGLEFLIYFQGNSAPDKSGLPSDRFSAERTGGSVSTLTIQRTQQEDSAVYLCASSRLPSTGSSGNTIYFGEGSWLTVV.

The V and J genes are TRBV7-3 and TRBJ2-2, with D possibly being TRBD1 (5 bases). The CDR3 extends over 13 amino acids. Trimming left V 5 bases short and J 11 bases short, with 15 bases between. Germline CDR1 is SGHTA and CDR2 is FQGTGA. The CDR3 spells CASSRLAREELFF. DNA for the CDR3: TGTGCCAGCAGCCGTTTAGCCAGGGAAGAGCTGTTTTTT.

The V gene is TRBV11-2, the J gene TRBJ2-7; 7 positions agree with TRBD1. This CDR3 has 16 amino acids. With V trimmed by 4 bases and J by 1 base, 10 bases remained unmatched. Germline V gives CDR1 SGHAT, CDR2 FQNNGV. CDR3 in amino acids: CASSSNRGRGSYEQYF. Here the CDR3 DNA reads TGTGCCAGCAGCTCTAACAGGGGACGGGGTTCCTACGAGCAGTACTTC. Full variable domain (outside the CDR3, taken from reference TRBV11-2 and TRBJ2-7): EAGVAQSPRYKIIEKRQSVAFWCNPISGHATLYWYQQILGQGPKLLIQFQNNGVVDDSQLPKDRFSAERLKGVDSTLKIQPAKLEDSAVYLCASSSNRGRGSYEQYFGPGTRLTVT.

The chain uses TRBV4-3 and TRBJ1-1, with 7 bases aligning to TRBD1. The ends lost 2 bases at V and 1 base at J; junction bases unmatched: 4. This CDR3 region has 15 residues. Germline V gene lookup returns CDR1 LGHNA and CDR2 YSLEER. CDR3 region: CASSQTTGRNTEAFF. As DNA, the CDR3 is TGCGCCAGCAGCCAAACGACAGGGCGGAACACTGAAGCTTTCTTT.

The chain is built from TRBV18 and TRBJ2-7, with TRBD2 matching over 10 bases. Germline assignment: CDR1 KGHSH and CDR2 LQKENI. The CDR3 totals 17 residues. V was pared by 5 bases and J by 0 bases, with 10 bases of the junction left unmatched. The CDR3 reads CASSNQRGGYRSYEQYF. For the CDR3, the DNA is TGTGCCAGCTCAAATCAGCGGGGGGGCTACCGCTCCTACGAGCAGTACTTC. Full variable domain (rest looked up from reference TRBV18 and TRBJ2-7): NAGVMQNPRHLVRRRGQEARLRCSPMKGHSHVYWYRQLPEEGLKFMVYLQKENIIDESGMPKERFSAEFPKEGPSILRIQQVVRGDSAAYFCASSNQRGGYRSYEQYFGPGTRLTVT.

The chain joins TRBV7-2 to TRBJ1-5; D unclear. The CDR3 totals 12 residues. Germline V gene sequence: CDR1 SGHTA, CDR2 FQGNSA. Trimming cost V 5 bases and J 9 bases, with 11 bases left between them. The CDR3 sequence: CASSDYSRPQHF. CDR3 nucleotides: TGTGCCAGCAGCGATTATTCGAGGCCCCAGCATTTT.

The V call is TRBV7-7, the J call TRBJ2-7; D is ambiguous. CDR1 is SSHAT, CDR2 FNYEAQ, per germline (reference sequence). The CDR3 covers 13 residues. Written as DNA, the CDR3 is TGTGCTGGCCCCAAGGGATCCTCCTACGAGCAGTACTTC. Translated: CAGPKGSSYEQYF.